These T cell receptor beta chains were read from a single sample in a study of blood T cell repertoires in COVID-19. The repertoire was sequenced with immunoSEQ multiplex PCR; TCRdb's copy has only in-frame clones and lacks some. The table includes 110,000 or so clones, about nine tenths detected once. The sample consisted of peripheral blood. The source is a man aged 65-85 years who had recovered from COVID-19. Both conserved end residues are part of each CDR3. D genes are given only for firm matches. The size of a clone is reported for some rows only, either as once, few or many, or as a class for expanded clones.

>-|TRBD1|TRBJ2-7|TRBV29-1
CSAAGQGLYEQYF
TGCAGCGCAGCGGGACAGGGGTTGTACGAGCAGTACTTC
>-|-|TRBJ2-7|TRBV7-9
CASSLEGAGHYEQYF
TGTGCCAGCAGCTTAGAAGGCGCTGGGCACTACGAGCAGTACTTC
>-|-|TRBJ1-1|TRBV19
CASSMTLPGPVGTEAFF
TGTGCCAGTAGTATGACCCTTCCGGGTCCCGTTGGCACTGAAGCTTTCTTT
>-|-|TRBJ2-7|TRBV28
CASRGGAHSYEQYF
TGTGCCAGCAGGGGGGGAGCCCACTCCTACGAGCAGTACTTC
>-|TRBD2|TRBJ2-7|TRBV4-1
CASSQRRLAGGFYEQYF
TGCGCCAGCAGCCAGCGTCGACTAGCGGGGGGATTTTACGAGCAGTACTTC
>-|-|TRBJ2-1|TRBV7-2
CASSLVRNNEQFF
TGTGCCAGCAGCTTAGTGCGGAACAATGAGCAGTTCTTC
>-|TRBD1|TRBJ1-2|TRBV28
CASSLWGTGALANYGYTF
TGTGCCAGCAGTTTATGGGGGACAGGGGCCCTCGCTAACTATGGCTACACCTTC
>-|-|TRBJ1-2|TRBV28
CASLGPNGKEYYGYTF
TGTGCCAGCCTAGGCCCTAACGGGAAGGAATACTATGGCTACACCTTC
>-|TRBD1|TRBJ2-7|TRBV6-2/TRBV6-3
CASRPNRGLNYEQYF
TGTGCCAGCAGGCCTAACAGGGGGCTTAACTACGAGCAGTACTTC
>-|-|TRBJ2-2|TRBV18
CASSPTGEEGELFF
TGTGCCAGCTCACCGACCGGGGAGGAGGGGGAGCTGTTTTTT
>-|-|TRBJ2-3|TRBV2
CATTWGTSTDTQYF
TGTGCCACCACTTGGGGGACTAGCACAGATACGCAGTATTTT
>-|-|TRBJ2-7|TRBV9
CASSVGDTPYEQYF
TGTGCCAGCAGCGTAGGGGACACCCCCTACGAGCAGTACTTC
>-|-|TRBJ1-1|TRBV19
CASSPSTEAFF
TGTGCCAGTAGTCCCTCGACTGAAGCTTTCTTT
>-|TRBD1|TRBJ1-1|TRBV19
CASSRDSSTNTEAFF
TGTGCCAGTAGTAGGGACAGCTCAACGAACACTGAAGCTTTCTTT
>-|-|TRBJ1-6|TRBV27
CASSLVREASPLHF
TGTGCCAGCAGTTTAGTCAGGGAAGCTTCACCCCTCCACTTT
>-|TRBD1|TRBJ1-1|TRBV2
CASSFQGANTEAFF
TGTGCCAGCAGTTTCCAGGGGGCGAACACTGAAGCTTTCTTT
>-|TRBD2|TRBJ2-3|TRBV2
CASRGLAGVKDTQYF
TGTGCCAGCAGGGGACTAGCGGGAGTAAAAGATACGCAGTATTTT
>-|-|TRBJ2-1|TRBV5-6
CASSLDGPFSSYNEQFF
TGTGCCAGCAGCTTGGATGGGCCCTTTAGCTCCTACAATGAGCAGTTCTTC
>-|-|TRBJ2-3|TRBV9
CASSVSPFEAEDTQYF
TGTGCCAGCAGCGTAAGCCCCTTCGAGGCAGAAGATACGCAGTATTTT
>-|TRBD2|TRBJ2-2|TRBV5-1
CASSLRLAGDTGELFF
TGCGCCAGCAGCTTGCGCCTAGCGGGGGACACCGGGGAGCTGTTTTTT
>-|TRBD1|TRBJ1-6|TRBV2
CASSVDRVASPLHF
TGTGCCAGCAGTGTTGACAGGGTCGCCTCACCCCTCCACTTT
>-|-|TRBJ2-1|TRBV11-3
CASSLEGRPGEQFF
TGTGCCAGCAGCTTAGAGGGGCGACCTGGTGAGCAGTTCTTC
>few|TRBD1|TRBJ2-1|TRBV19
CASSVQTGIGEQFF
TGTGCCAGTAGTGTCCAGACAGGGATCGGGGAGCAGTTCTTC
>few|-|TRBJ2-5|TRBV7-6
CASSLSIAMLRTQYF
TGTGCCAGCAGCTTAAGTATCGCCATGCTGAGGACCCAGTACTTC
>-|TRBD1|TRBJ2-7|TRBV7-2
CASSFVDRAAHEQYF
TGTGCCAGCAGCTTTGTGGACAGGGCAGCCCACGAGCAGTACTTC
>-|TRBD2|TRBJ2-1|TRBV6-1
CASSVFLAGVAGNEQFF
TGTGCCAGCAGTGTTTTCTTGGCGGGAGTGGCTGGCAATGAGCAGTTCTTC
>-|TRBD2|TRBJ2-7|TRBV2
CASTLPAGGGEQYF
TGTGCCAGCACCCTCCCAGCGGGAGGAGGTGAGCAGTACTTC
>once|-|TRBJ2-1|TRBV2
CASRYSVGGAYNEQFF
TGTGCCAGCAGATATTCCGTGGGCGGGGCCTACAATGAGCAGTTCTTC
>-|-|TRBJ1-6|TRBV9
CASSVDMGSPLHF
TGTGCCAGCAGCGTCGACATGGGTTCACCCCTCCACTTT
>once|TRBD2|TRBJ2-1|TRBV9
CASSGILGGLAGDEQFF
TGTGCCAGCAGCGGGATCTTGGGGGGACTAGCGGGAGATGAGCAGTTCTTC
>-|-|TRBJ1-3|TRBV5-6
CASSLYGRTSGNTIYF
TGTGCCAGCAGCTTGTACGGGAGGACCTCTGGAAACACCATATATTTT
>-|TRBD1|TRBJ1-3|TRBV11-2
CASSLSGGPAGNTIYF
TGTGCCAGCAGCTTATCAGGGGGGCCCGCTGGAAACACCATATATTTT
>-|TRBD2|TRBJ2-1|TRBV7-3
CASSLGPSGSSYNEQFF
TGTGCCAGCAGCTTAGGGCCTAGCGGGAGCTCCTACAATGAGCAGTTCTTC
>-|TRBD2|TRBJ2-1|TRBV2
CASKGLALNEQFF
TGTGCCAGCAAGGGACTAGCCCTCAATGAGCAGTTCTTC
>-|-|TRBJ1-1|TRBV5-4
CASSSYRDGTEAFF
TGTGCCAGCAGCTCGTACAGGGATGGCACTGAAGCTTTCTTT
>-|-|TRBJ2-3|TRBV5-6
CASSLDSPDTQYF
TGTGCCAGCAGCTTGGACAGCCCAGATACGCAGTATTTT
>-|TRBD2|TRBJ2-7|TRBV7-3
CASSLKGGRGLAGGPKDEQYF
TGTGCCAGCAGCTTAAAAGGGGGGAGAGGACTAGCGGGAGGGCCTAAGGACGAGCAGTACTTC
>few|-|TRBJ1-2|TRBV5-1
CASSLTSVSGYTF
TGCGCCAGCAGCCTTACAAGCGTCAGTGGCTACACCTTC
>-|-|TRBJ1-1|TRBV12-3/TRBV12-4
CASSFGGNTEAFF
TGTGCCAGCAGTTTCGGGGGAAACACTGAAGCTTTCTTT
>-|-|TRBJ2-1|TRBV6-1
CASNRGAAYNEQFF
TGTGCCAGCAATAGGGGCGCCGCCTACAATGAGCAGTTCTTC
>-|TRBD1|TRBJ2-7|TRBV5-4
CASSLDLGQGDEQYF
TGTGCCAGCAGCTTGGATCTGGGACAGGGGGACGAGCAGTACTTC
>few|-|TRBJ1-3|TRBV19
CASSGVRRSSSGNTIYF
TGTGCCAGTAGCGGGGTGAGGCGGTCCAGCTCTGGAAACACCATATATTTT
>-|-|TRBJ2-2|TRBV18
CASSPTGSGRLNTGELFF
TGTGCCAGCTCACCAACGGGGAGTGGGCGCTTGAACACCGGGGAGCTGTTTTTT
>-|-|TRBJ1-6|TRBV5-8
CASSFGGLRRNSPLHF
TGTGCCAGCAGTTTTGGGGGACTCCGGCGGAATTCACCCCTCCACTTT
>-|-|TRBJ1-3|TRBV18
CASSPSGNSGNTIYF
TGTGCCAGCTCACCATCGGGAAACTCTGGAAACACCATATATTTT
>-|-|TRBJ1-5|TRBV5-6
CASSRRGFNQPQHF
TGTGCCAGCAGCCGTAGGGGGTTCAATCAGCCCCAGCATTTT
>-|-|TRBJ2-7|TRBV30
CAWSTGQLYEQYF
TGTGCCTGGAGTACTGGACAGCTGTACGAGCAGTACTTC
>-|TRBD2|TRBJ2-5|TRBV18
CASSPPSGGQETQYF
TGTGCCAGCTCACCGCCTAGCGGGGGGCAAGAGACCCAGTACTTC